This T cell receptor beta chain was sequenced during a study of T cells in localized non-small cell lung cancer. Study conclusions and caveats: Adjacent lung tissue had a median around 50 of the top 100 clones found in the tumor. Because researchers sequenced only one region of the tumor, heterogeneity is still possible. Uninvolved adjacent lung had higher T cell clonality than tumor and all other tissues. Longer overall survival accompanied higher blood T cell density.

Of note for this clone: As yet, its antigen is unknown.

V lost 0 bases to trimming and J lost 10 bases, with 19 bases between them. Germline CDR1 is LGHNT and CDR2 is FRNRAP. This CDR3 spans 17 amino acids. Clones were read by immunoSEQ multiplex PCR, and TCRdb kept only the in-frame ones, dropping some. This table has 2,500 to 3,000 clones, approximately 18% appearing once. Material: lung tumor tissue, obtained before any cancer treatment. This chain uses TRBV12-5 with TRBJ1-6, with D unresolved. The receptor was derived from a male donor aged 60 or over with stage II squamous cell lung carcinoma. The CDR3 sequence: CASGLVQYESRYSPLHF. The CDR3 DNA reads as TGTGCTAGTGGTTTGGTACAGTACGAGAGCCGTTACTCACCCCTCCACTTT.